Shown below are 30 T cell receptor beta chains from a single sample sequenced in a study of blood T cells in healthy people across ages. Sample-barcoded 5' priming and a J-beta primer mix drove a second PCR of roughly 6 to 12 cycles. MiXCR, applied by TCRdb to the 5' RACE reads, yields one record per CDR3 protein. Of 800,000 to 1,300,000 distinct CDR3 sequences detected, approximately 26% appear once; the ten largest clones hold 0.65% to 0.75%. The data were also submitted as part of a second study, on T cells of mothers and their children.

The sequenced sample consisted of blood. All receptors derive from a girl aged 2 to 10 in good health.

A word on this clonotype: Without the conserved terminal phenylalanine or tryptophan, this CDR3 likely stems from a read error. The V call is TRBV12-3 or TRBV12-4, the J call TRBJ2-3, with unresolved D. The V end lost 3 bases, the J end lost 1 base, and 8 bases lay between the germline ends. The CDR3 has 14 residues. The CDR3 reads CASSFPMGTDTQYS. CDR3 DNA sequence: TGTGCCAGCAGTTTCCCCATGGGCACAGATACGCAGTATTCT.

This clonotype is a singleton in its sample. The V call is TRBV4-2, the J call TRBJ1-6; D may be TRBD1 (5 bases). Germline V CDR1 and CDR2: LGHNA, YNFKEQ. CDR3 length: 15 residues. Trimming shortened V by 5 bases and J by 5 bases, and 13 bases separated the two germline ends. The DNA for the CDR3 is TGTGCCAGCAGCAGGGGAAATTCGAATAATTCACCCCTCCACTTT. Protein: CASSRGNSNNSPLHF.

The chain combines TRBV7-9 with TRBJ2-3, with a possible D match to TRBD1 (5 bases). Germline V gene data show CDR1 as SEHNR and CDR2 as FQNEAQ (reference sequence). The CDR3 consists of 16 residues. Trimming removed 0 bases from V and 2 bases from J, with 12 bases in between. The CDR3 here is CASSLASAGLTDTQYF. CDR3 coding DNA: TGTGCCAGCAGCTTAGCATCCGCAGGGCTCACAGATACGCAGTATTTT. The whole variable domain, filled in from reference TRBV7-9 and TRBJ2-3, reads DTGVSQNPRHKITKRGQNVTFRCDPISEHNRLYWYRQTLGQGPEFLTYFQNEAQLEKSRLLSDRFSAERPKGSFSTLEIQRTEQGDSAMYLCASSLASAGLTDTQYFGPGTRLTVL.

This chain joins TRBV7-3 and TRBJ1-2; a weak D match, TRBD1 (5 bases). Germline values: CDR1 SGHTA, CDR2 FQGTGA. This CDR3 has 13 residues. V lost 5 bases, J lost 8 bases, and 15 bases lay in between. DNA for the CDR3: TGTGCCAGCAGCCCTGGAAGAGGGGAAGGCTACACCTTC. Protein sequence: CASSPGRGEGYTF.

CDR3 sequence: CASSYQGDRANYGYTF. The CDR3 bases are TGTGCCAGCAGCTATCAGGGGGACAGGGCTAACTATGGCTACACCTTC. V usage is TRBV13 and J usage is TRBJ1-2; TRBD1 matches 9 bases. The V gene end was trimmed by 4 bases and the J gene end by 0 bases; junction bases not matched to a gene: 6. This CDR3 contains 16 residues. CDR1 is PRHDT, CDR2 FYEKMQ, per germline (reference sequence).

The chain links TRBV4-3 to TRBJ1-5, with TRBD1 identical over 7 bases. Germline loops: CDR1 LGHNA, CDR2 YSLEER. V lost 6 bases to trimming and J lost 7 bases; unmatched junction nucleotides: 15. CDR3 size: 16 residues. This CDR3 is CASSPDRDGREQPQHF. The CDR3 DNA follows: TGCGCCAGCAGTCCTGACAGGGATGGACGCGAGCAGCCCCAGCATTTT.

This clonotype showed up just a few times. V gene TRBV4-2 combines with J gene TRBJ2-1, with D perhaps being TRBD1 or TRBD2 (6 bases each). CDR1 is LGHNA and CDR2 is YNFKEQ in the germline V gene. The CDR3 is 15 amino acids. Trimming shortened V by 4 bases and J by 7 bases, and 17 bases separated the two germline ends. The chain's CDR3 is CASSPWGALVNEQFF. The CDR3 DNA follows: TGTGCCAGCAGCCCCTGGGGGGCCCTAGTGAATGAGCAGTTCTTC.

The V gene is TRBV14, the J gene TRBJ2-5; a weak D match, TRBD2 (6 bases). Germline V gene sequence: CDR1 SGHDN, CDR2 FVKESK. The CDR3 runs 14 residues. The V gene lost 5 bases and the J gene lost 3 bases, with 13 bases spanning the gap. CDR3 nucleotide sequence: TGTGCCAGCAGCGACCGTCCGGGGGAAGAGACCCAGTACTTC. Amino acid sequence: CASSDRPGEETQYF.

J is TRBJ2-3 and V is TRBV7-3; TRBD2 agrees at 12 bases. The CDR3 loop spans 17 amino acids. The germline gives CDR1 SGHTA, CDR2 FQGTGA. V lost 5 bases to trimming and J lost 4 bases; unmatched junction nucleotides: 10. The CDR3 DNA reads as TGTGCCAGCAGCGGAAGGGGACTAGCGGGCTCTGCAGATACGCAGTATTTT. Translating gives CASSGRGLAGSADTQYF.

The chain links TRBV19 to TRBJ1-4, with D unclear. Trimming removed 7 bases at V and 4 bases at J, with 4 bases between. This CDR3 has 11 residues. CDR1 LNHDA and CDR2 SQIVND come from the germline V gene (reference sequence). The CDR3 spells CASIHNEKLFF. CDR3 in DNA: TGTGCCAGTATCCATAATGAAAAACTGTTTTTT.

The chain employs TRBV6-5 and TRBJ1-3; 7 bases agree with TRBD1. This CDR3 is built from 14 residues. V gave up 6 bases and J gave up 4 bases; unmatched junction bases: 6. Germline V lookup: CDR1 MNHEY, CDR2 SVGAGI. The CDR3 protein is CASSQGTAGNTIYF. CDR3 in DNA: TGTGCCAGCAGCCAGGGGACAGCCGGAAACACCATATATTTT.

CDR3 nucleotide sequence: TGTGCCAGCAGCCCCCAACCGGGACTAGAACAAGAGACCCAGTACTTC. This sequence encodes CASSPQPGLEQETQYF. The genes are TRBV3-1 and TRBJ2-5; 8 positions agree with TRBD2. The germline CDR1 and CDR2 sequences are LGHDT and YNNKEL (reference sequence). V dropped 4 bases and J dropped 2; count of bases not matched to a gene: 9. The length of the CDR3 is 16 residues.

This chain connects TRBV7-9 to TRBJ2-3; the match to TRBD1 covers 9 bases. This CDR3 contains 16 residues. J gave up 7 bases and V 2 bases, and 10 bases lay outside the gene matches. CDR1 SEHNR and CDR2 FQNEAQ come from the germline V gene (reference sequence). The CDR3 DNA reads as TGTGCCAGCAGCTTAAGTGGGCAGGGGACAGGGAATACGCAGTATTTT. This encodes CASSLSGQGTGNTQYF.

This clonotype was seen a few times. The genes are TRBV20-1 and TRBJ2-1; 7 bases fit TRBD2. The CDR3 is 12 amino acids. In germline, CDR1 is DFQATT, CDR2 SNEGSKA (reference sequence). V was pared by 3 bases and J by 14 bases, with 10 bases of the junction left unmatched. The CDR3 DNA reads as TGCAGTGCTAGTAGCCGGGACTACCCTAAGTTCTTC. Protein sequence: CSASSRDYPKFF.

This clonotype has more than one count but fewer than ten. This sequence joins TRBV7-3 and TRBJ1-5; possibly TRBD1 for D (6 bases). There are 17 residues in the CDR3. Trimming removed 6 bases from V and 4 bases from J, with 22 bases in between. Germline assignment: CDR1 SGHTA and CDR2 FQGTGA. The CDR3 DNA sequence: TGTGCCAGCAGTTATCTACAGGGAAAAAAGGAAAATCAGCCCCAGCATTTT. Translating gives CASSYLQGKKENQPQHF.

This clonotype came up a few times. The chain couples TRBV5-5 to TRBJ2-1; D possibly matches TRBD1 or TRBD2 (7 bases each). Germline CDR1 reads SGHKS; CDR2 reads YYEKEE (reference sequence). V was trimmed by 1 base and J by 3 bases, leaving 11 bases between them. CDR3 length equals 15 residues. Here the CDR3 reads CASSLQGGGYNEQFF. The CDR3 nucleotides read TGTGCCAGCAGCTTGCAGGGGGGGGGCTACAATGAGCAGTTCTTC. Drawing the rest from reference TRBV5-5 and TRBJ2-1, the complete variable domain is DAGVTQSPTHLIKTRGQQVTLRCSPISGHKSVSWYQQVLGQGPQFIFQYYEKEERGRGNFPDRFSARQFPNYSSELNVNALLLGDSALYLCASSLQGGGYNEQFFGPGTRLTVL.

The chain is built from TRBV20-1 and TRBJ1-2, with a possible D match to TRBD1 (6 bases). This CDR3 has 15 residues. The V gene's germline CDR1 is DFQATT and CDR2 SNEGSKA (reference sequence). The ends were cut back, 0 bases at V and 7 bases at J, with 18 bases in the middle. The CDR3 sequence: CSARDPEGVFSGYTF. The CDR3 DNA is TGCAGTGCTAGAGATCCGGAGGGGGTTTTTTCTGGCTACACCTTC.

The chain combines TRBV9 with TRBJ2-7, with 14 bases fitting TRBD2. Germline lookup yields CDR1 SGDLS and CDR2 YYNGEE. V dropped 4 bases and J dropped 6; count of bases not matched to a gene: 6. CDR3 length: 15 amino acids. CDR3 bases: TGTGCCAGCAGCTTGACTAGCGGGAGGGCCGTCGAGCAGTACTTC. Encoded protein: CASSLTSGRAVEQYF.

This clonotype was found a few times. This chain connects TRBV28 to TRBJ2-1, with D perhaps matching TRBD2 (5 bases). Germline V gives CDR1 MDHEN, CDR2 SYDVKM. V lost 5 bases to trimming and J lost 5 bases, with 40 bases between them. This CDR3 has 23 amino acids. The CDR3 nucleotides are TGTGCCAGCAGTAAAATGATAGCCGCGGGTGGGGATAACAAAGAAACCTGGAACAATGAGCAGTTCTTC. The encoded protein is CASSKMIAAGGDNKETWNNEQFF.

The chain joins TRBV29-1 to TRBJ2-5; perhaps TRBD2 as D (5 bases). V was trimmed by 0 bases and J by 3 bases, leaving 11 bases between them. The germline CDR1 and CDR2 sequences are SQVTM and ANQGSEA. This CDR3 region has 14 residues. CDR3 residues: CSVEDLTTKETQYF. CDR3 coding DNA: TGCAGCGTTGAAGATTTGACTACAAAAGAGACCCAGTACTTC.

This clonotype was seen more than once but under ten times. The rearrangement joins TRBV7-2 to TRBJ2-3, with 13 nucleotides matching TRBD2. Germline CDR1 reads SGHTA; CDR2 reads FQGNSA. The CDR3 contains 18 residues. After removal of 4 bases from V and 3 bases from J, the junction contained 10 bases not matched to a gene. This chain's CDR3 is CASSSLSGLAGSTDTQYF. As DNA, the CDR3 is TGTGCCAGCAGCTCGCTTTCGGGACTAGCGGGAAGTACAGATACGCAGTATTTT.

The sample holds a few counts of this clonotype. The chain has TRBV20-1 and TRBJ2-1, with 9 bases that match TRBD1. V gave up 5 bases and J gave up 4 bases; unmatched junction bases: 3. CDR1 and CDR2 (germline): DFQATT, SNEGSKA (reference sequence). The CDR3 extends over 13 amino acids. The CDR3 loop is CSAGGTGYNEQFF. CDR3 DNA: TGCAGTGCTGGAGGGACAGGGTACAATGAGCAGTTCTTC.

The chain couples TRBV28 to TRBJ1-1; TRBD1 agrees at 8 bases. V was clipped by 1 base and J by 11 bases; unmatched bases: 9. CDR1 is MDHEN and CDR2 is SYDVKM in the germline V gene. The CDR3 runs to 14 residues. The CDR3 sequence: CASSLSSATGEAFF. The CDR3, as DNA: TGTGCCAGCAGTTTATCCTCCGCGACAGGGGAGGCTTTCTTT.

This clonotype showed up just a few times. V and J are TRBV6-6 and TRBJ2-5; TRBD2 matches at 11 bases. The J call is doubtful: the DNA matches TRBJ2-1 better. The germline V gene has CDR1 MNHNY and CDR2 SVGAGI (reference sequence). The CDR3 runs to 14 residues. CDR3 sequence reads: CASKLAGGDNEQFF. The CDR3, as DNA: TGTGCCAGCAAGCTAGCGGGAGGCGACAATGAGCAGTTCTTC.

To note about this clonotype: Germline and junction disagree at one end, which may indicate a read error. The chain recombines TRBV24-1 with TRBJ2-4; TRBD1 matches at 7 bases. This CDR3 has 12 amino acids. Germline CDR1 is KGHDR and CDR2 is SFDVKD. The CDR3 is CATSDLGTVRYF. DNA of the CDR3: TGCGCCACCAGTGATCTAGGGACAGTCCGGTACTTC.

This clonotype was recorded at least ten times. V gene TRBV7-2 combines with J gene TRBJ2-5; 11 nucleotides agree with TRBD2. Germline V gene data show CDR1 as SGHTA and CDR2 as FQGNSA. The ends lost 5 bases at V and 1 base at J; junction bases unmatched: 3. The CDR3 runs 15 residues. The CDR3 DNA reads as TGTGCCAGCAGCGTGGGACTAGCGGCCCAAGAGACCCAGTACTTC. Its protein product is CASSVGLAAQETQYF.

The rearrangement uses TRBV4-2 and TRBJ1-3, with D perhaps matching TRBD1 (6 bases). The V gene's germline CDR1 is LGHNA and CDR2 YNFKEQ. Trimming shortened V by 0 bases and J by 11 bases, and 14 bases separated the two germline ends. This CDR3 is built from 14 residues. The CDR3 protein is CASSQDKGGAAIYF. As DNA, the CDR3 is TGTGCCAGCAGCCAAGATAAAGGGGGAGCGGCCATATATTTT.

Only a few counts were recorded for this clonotype. The chain recombines TRBV12-3 or TRBV12-4 with TRBJ1-1, with D possibly being TRBD1 (6 bases). V lost 5 bases to trimming and J lost 5 bases, with 12 bases between them. CDR3 length equals 13 residues. Written as DNA, the CDR3 is TGTGCCAGCAGTAGGGGGGTTGGGACTGAAGCTTTCTTT. Translated, it gives CASSRGVGTEAFF.

The V gene is TRBV13, the J gene TRBJ1-1; 9 nucleotides line up with TRBD1. The germline CDR1 and CDR2 sequences are PRHDT and FYEKMQ (reference sequence). The CDR3 is 14 residues long. J gave up 4 bases and V 6 bases, and 6 bases lay outside the gene matches. This CDR3 reads CASSSLDRGTEAFF. CDR3 in DNA: TGTGCCAGCAGTTCATTGGACAGGGGCACTGAAGCTTTCTTT. Combining the CDR3 with reference TRBV13 and TRBJ1-1 gives the whole variable domain AAGVIQSPRHLIKEKRETATLKCYPIPRHDTVYWYQQGPGQDPQFLISFYEKMQSDKGSIPDRFSAQQFSDYHSELNMSSLELGDSALYFCASSSLDRGTEAFFGQGTRLTVV.

This clonotype showed up just a few times. J is TRBJ2-7 and V is TRBV28; weak D call: TRBD2 (6 bases). This CDR3 is 14 amino acids long. The germline V gene has CDR1 MDHEN and CDR2 SYDVKM. Trimming shortened V by 5 bases and J by 2 bases, and 13 bases separated the two germline ends. As DNA, the CDR3 is TGTGCCAGCAGTATCCAGGAGGGGACCTACGAGCAGTACTTC. It specifies CASSIQEGTYEQYF.